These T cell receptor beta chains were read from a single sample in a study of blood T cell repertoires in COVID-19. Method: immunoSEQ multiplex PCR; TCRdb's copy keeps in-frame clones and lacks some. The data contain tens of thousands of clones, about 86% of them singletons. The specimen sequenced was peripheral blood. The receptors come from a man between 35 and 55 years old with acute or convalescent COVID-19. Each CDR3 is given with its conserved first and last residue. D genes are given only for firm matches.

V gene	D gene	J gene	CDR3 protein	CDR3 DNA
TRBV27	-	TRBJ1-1	CASRLHDGRAFF	TGTGCCAGCAGACTCCACGATGGGAGGGCTTTCTTT
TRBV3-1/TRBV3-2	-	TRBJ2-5	CASSQDRGSGLETQYF	TGTGCCAGCAGCCAAGATCGGGGGTCGGGGCTTGAGACCCAGTACTTC
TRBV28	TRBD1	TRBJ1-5	CASTPGGTNQPQHF	TGTGCCAGCACCCCAGGGGGCACCAATCAGCCCCAGCATTTT
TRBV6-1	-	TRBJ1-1	CASSERGTWGTEAFF	TGTGCCAGCAGTGAAAGGGGGACCTGGGGCACTGAAGCTTTCTTT
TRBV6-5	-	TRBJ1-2	CASTRTPTYGYTF	TGTGCCAGCACTAGGACACCTACCTATGGCTACACCTTC
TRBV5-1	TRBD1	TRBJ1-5	CASSYGPKGQGDQPQHF	TGCGCCAGCAGCTACGGGCCGAAAGGACAGGGCGACCAGCCCCAGCATTTT
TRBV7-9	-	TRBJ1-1	CASSLAGYTEAFF	TGTGCCAGCAGCTTGGCGGGTTACACTGAAGCTTTCTTT
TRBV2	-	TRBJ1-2	CASSADSLYGYTF	TGTGCCAGCAGTGCGGACAGCCTCTATGGCTACACCTTC
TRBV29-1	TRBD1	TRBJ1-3	CSVVGTAGNTIYF	TGCAGCGTTGTGGGGACAGCTGGAAACACCATATATTTT
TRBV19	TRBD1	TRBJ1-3	CASSLDRVTPSGNTIYF	TGTGCCAGTAGTCTCGACAGGGTTACCCCTTCTGGAAACACCATATATTTT
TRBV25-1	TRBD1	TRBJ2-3	CASTPGQGPDTQYF	TGTGCCAGCACTCCGGGACAGGGACCAGATACGCAGTATTTT
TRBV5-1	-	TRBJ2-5	CASSLDLLQETQYF	TGCGCCAGCAGCTTGGACCTCCTACAAGAGACCCAGTACTTC